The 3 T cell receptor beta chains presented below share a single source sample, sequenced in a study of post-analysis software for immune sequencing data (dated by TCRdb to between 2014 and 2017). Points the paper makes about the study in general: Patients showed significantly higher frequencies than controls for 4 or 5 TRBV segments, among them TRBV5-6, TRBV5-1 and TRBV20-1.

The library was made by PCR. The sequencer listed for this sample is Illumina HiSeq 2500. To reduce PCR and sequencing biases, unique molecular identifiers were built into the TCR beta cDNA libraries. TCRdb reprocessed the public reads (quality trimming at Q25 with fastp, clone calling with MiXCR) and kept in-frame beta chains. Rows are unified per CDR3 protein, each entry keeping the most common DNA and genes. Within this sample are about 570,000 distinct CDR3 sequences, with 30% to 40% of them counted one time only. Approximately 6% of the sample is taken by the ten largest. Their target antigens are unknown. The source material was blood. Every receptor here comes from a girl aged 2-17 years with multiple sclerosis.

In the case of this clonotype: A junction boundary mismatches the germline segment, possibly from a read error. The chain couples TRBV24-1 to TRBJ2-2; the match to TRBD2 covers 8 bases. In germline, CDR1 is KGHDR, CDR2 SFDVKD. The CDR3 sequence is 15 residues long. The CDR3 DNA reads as TGTGCCACCAGTCTAGCGGGCGCGAACACCGGGGAGCTGTTCTTT. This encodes CATSLAGANTGELFF.

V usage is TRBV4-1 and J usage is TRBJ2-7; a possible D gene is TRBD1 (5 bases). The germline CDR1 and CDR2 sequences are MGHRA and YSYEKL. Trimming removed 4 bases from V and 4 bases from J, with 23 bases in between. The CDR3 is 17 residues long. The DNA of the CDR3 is TGCGCCAGCAGCCCCAAAGGGGTAGTTCCCATAGTTTACGAGCAGTACTTC. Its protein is CASSPKGVVPIVYEQYF.

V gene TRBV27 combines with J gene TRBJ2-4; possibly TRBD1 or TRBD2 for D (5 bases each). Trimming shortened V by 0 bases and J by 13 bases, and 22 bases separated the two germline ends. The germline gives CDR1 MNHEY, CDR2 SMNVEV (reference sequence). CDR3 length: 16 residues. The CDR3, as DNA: TGTGCCAGCAGTTTATCGAAATCTGTCAGGGAGAGGGTGCAGTACTTC. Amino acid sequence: CASSLSKSVRERVQYF.